This T cell receptor beta chain was profiled in a study of T cells in Graves' hyperthyroidism and ophthalmopathy. This clonotype was recorded at least ten times. Germline V gene sequence: CDR1 SGHRS, CDR2 YFSETQ. V gave up 0 bases and J gave up 7 bases; unmatched junction bases: 9. There are 17 residues in the CDR3. Using RNA transcripts as the source, TCR beta CDR3 regions were amplified. HTBI primers drove first-round RT-PCR of the TCR CDR3. Each CDR3 protein is one row after TCRdb ran MiXCR on the multiplex PCR reads. Of around 360,000 distinct CDR3 sequences in the sample, around 15% were seen once.

What was sequenced was blood. The receptor was derived from a woman between 55 and 75 years old with Graves' ophthalmopathy. This chain links TRBV5-1 with TRBJ2-3; 12 bases map to TRBD2. The CDR3 DNA is TGCGCCAGCAGCTTGGCGACTAGCGGGAGATATCCTTATACGCAGTATTTT. Encoded protein: CASSLATSGRYPYTQYF.